This TCR beta chain is drawn from a study of blood T cell repertoires in COVID-19. Assay used: immunoSEQ multiplex PCR; TCRdb lists only in-frame clones, some missing. The sample yields about half a million clones, about 88% seen once. Recovery among Cohort 3 donors was established by two negative PCRs, clearance, or symptom resolution. This CDR3 contains 15 residues. Germline CDR1 reads MGHRA; CDR2 reads YSYEKL. V lost 1 base, J lost 3 bases, and 10 bases lay in between. The clonotype originates from a woman aged 55-69 years who had recovered from COVID-19. The rearrangement links TRBV4-1 to TRBJ1-5; D gene uncertain. The sequenced sample consisted of PBMCs or T cells enriched from blood (not recorded which). This CDR3 reads CASSQGAAFNQPQHF. DNA of the CDR3: TGCGCCAGCAGCCAAGGGGCAGCCTTCAATCAGCCCCAGCATTTT.